The next 32 T cell receptor beta chains were all read from a single sample in a study of blood T cell repertoires in COVID-19. Measured with immunoSEQ multiplex PCR; TCRdb has only the in-frame clones, and not every one. The data show about 300,000 clones, more than 70% seen once. The specimen sequenced was peripheral blood. These receptors all stem from a woman aged 50 to 60 with acute or convalescent COVID-19.

This chain links TRBV24-1 with TRBJ2-1, with 11 bases that match TRBD2. V lost 4 bases and J lost 2; bases outside the gene matches: 6. Germline-derived CDR1 and CDR2 are KGHDR and SFDVKD. The CDR3 consists of 17 residues. CDR3 sequence (DNA): TGTGCCACCAGTGAACGGACGGGACTAGCGGCCTACAATGAGCAGTTCTTC. This sequence encodes CATSERTGLAAYNEQFF.

This chain joins TRBV19 and TRBJ2-1; 9 bases line up with TRBD1. Trimming removed 0 bases from V and 8 bases from J; junction bases left unmatched: 8. Germline assignment: CDR1 LNHDA and CDR2 SQIVND (reference sequence). This CDR3 has 16 amino acids. CDR3 sequence reads: CASSIDFMGQGDEQFF. The CDR3 DNA reads as TGTGCCAGTAGTATAGATTTTATGGGACAGGGCGATGAGCAGTTCTTC. Together with reference TRBV19 and TRBJ2-1, the CDR3 gives the full variable domain: DGGITQSPKYLFRKEGQNVTLSCEQNLNHDAMYWYRQDPGQGLRLIYYSQIVNDFQKGDIAEGYSVSREKKESFPLTVTSAQKNPTAFYLCASSIDFMGQGDEQFFGPGTRLTVL.

The chain has TRBV13 and TRBJ2-7, with 8 bases identical to TRBD2. V lost 0 bases to trimming and J lost 5 bases; unmatched junction nucleotides: 9. Germline V lookup: CDR1 PRHDT, CDR2 FYEKMQ (reference sequence). The CDR3 runs 16 residues. The CDR3 sequence is CASSLGPGLVNHEQYF. The CDR3 DNA is TGTGCCAGCAGCTTAGGCCCGGGACTAGTTAACCACGAGCAGTACTTC.

This chain joins TRBV9 and TRBJ2-5, with a tentative D call TRBD1 (5 bases). The CDR3 totals 14 residues. Germline V gene lookup returns CDR1 SGDLS and CDR2 YYNGEE. Trimming removed 4 bases from V and 0 bases from J, with 10 bases in between. This chain's CDR3 is CASSYGHYQETQYF. CDR3 DNA sequence: TGTGCCAGCAGCTATGGACACTACCAAGAGACCCAGTACTTC.

Here the CDR3 DNA reads TGTGCCAGCAGTCCTCAGGGGACAGGGGATGACTATGGCTACACCTTC. Its protein is CASSPQGTGDDYGYTF. V is TRBV28 and J is TRBJ1-2; 10 bases line up with TRBD1. Germline assignment: CDR1 MDHEN and CDR2 SYDVKM. This CDR3 has 16 residues. V was clipped by 5 bases and J by 3 bases; unmatched bases: 9.

This chain uses TRBV5-1 with TRBJ2-7; D is perhaps TRBD1 (5 bases). The V and J ends lost 0 bases and 6 bases respectively, with 10 bases between them. Germline values: CDR1 SGHRS, CDR2 YFSETQ. This CDR3 is 13 amino acids long. The chain's CDR3 is CASSLVGQAEQYF. CDR3 bases: TGCGCCAGCAGCTTGGTCGGACAAGCCGAGCAGTACTTC.

V is TRBV30 and J is TRBJ2-5; weak D call: TRBD1 (6 bases). The CDR3 runs 13 residues. CDR1 is GTSNPN and CDR2 is SVGIG in the germline V gene (reference sequence). The V gene lost 7 bases and the J gene lost 1 base, with 13 bases spanning the gap. CDR3 sequence reads: CAFHRVPQETQYF. In DNA, the CDR3 is TGTGCCTTCCACAGGGTGCCCCAAGAGACCCAGTACTTC.

The chain carries TRBV3-1 (or the pseudogene TRBV3-2) and TRBJ2-7; 7 bases agree with TRBD1. This CDR3 is built from 16 residues. Looked up from germline, CDR1 is LGHDT and CDR2 is YNNKEL (reference sequence). J lost 1 base, V lost 2 bases, and 8 bases had no gene match. In DNA form, the CDR3 reads TGTGCCAGCAGCCAAACCGGGACAGACCATTCCTACGAGCAGTACTTC. This gives the protein CASSQTGTDHSYEQYF.

Regarding this clone: Other DNA sequences in this sample translate to the same CDR3. The rearrangement links TRBV7-2 to TRBJ2-7, with 7 bases matching TRBD2. Germline V gives CDR1 SGHTA, CDR2 FQGNSA. This CDR3 contains 14 residues. With V trimmed by 1 base and J by 4 bases, 4 bases remained unmatched. This chain's CDR3 is CASSLGLARYEQYF. The DNA of the CDR3 is TGTGCCAGCAGCTTAGGACTAGCTCGGTACGAGCAGTACTTC.

CDR3 protein: CASSPVSGNQETQYF. The CDR3 DNA reads TGTGCCAGCTCACCGGTTAGCGGGAACCAAGAGACCCAGTACTTC. The genes are TRBV18 and TRBJ2-5; 8 nucleotides match TRBD2. The V segment lost 3 bases and the J segment 0 bases; nucleotides outside the gene matches: 3. From germline, CDR1 is KGHSH and CDR2 LQKENI. The CDR3 extends over 15 amino acids. The whole variable domain, remainder taken from reference TRBV18 and TRBJ2-5, is NAGVMQNPRHLVRRRGQEARLRCSPMKGHSHVYWYRQLPEEGLKFMVYLQKENIIDESGMPKERFSAEFPKEGPSILRIQQVVRGDSAAYFCASSPVSGNQETQYFGPGTRLLVL.

The V and J genes are TRBV19 and TRBJ1-3; D remains unclear. Germline assignment: CDR1 LNHDA and CDR2 SQIVND (reference sequence). The CDR3 has 12 amino acids. V was shortened by 7 bases and J by 0 bases, with 4 bases between the two germline ends. The CDR3 nucleotides read TGTGCCAGTACCCACTCTGGAAACACCATATATTTT. Translation gives CASTHSGNTIYF.

The rearrangement links TRBV13 to TRBJ2-1, with TRBD2 identical over 9 bases. The CDR3 has 13 amino acids. Trimming cost V 3 bases and J 15 bases; bases outside gene matches: 9. CDR1 is PRHDT, CDR2 FYEKMQ, per germline (reference sequence). In DNA form, the CDR3 reads TGTGCCAGCAGCTTGTCAAGCGGGGGGACCCCGTTCTTC. Protein sequence: CASSLSSGGTPFF.

In DNA, the CDR3 is TGTGCCAGCAGCCAAGCCCTTGGGGGACAGACCTACGAGCAGTACTTC. It specifies CASSQALGGQTYEQYF. The genes are TRBV4-2 and TRBJ2-7; 7 nucleotides align to TRBD1. Germline CDR1 and CDR2: LGHNA and YNFKEQ. V lost 1 base and J lost 2; bases outside the gene matches: 8. The CDR3 is made up of 16 amino acids.

This chain connects TRBV7-2 to TRBJ2-3; D gene uncertain. V was shortened by 5 bases and J by 2 bases, with 5 bases between the two germline ends. Germline V gene data show CDR1 as SGHTA and CDR2 as FQGNSA. The CDR3 runs to 12 residues. The CDR3 is CASSPYTDTQYF. The CDR3 DNA reads TGTGCCAGCAGCCCCTACACAGATACGCAGTATTTT.

This sequence joins TRBV28 and TRBJ1-5; D gene unclear. Germline V gene data show CDR1 as MDHEN and CDR2 as SYDVKM. V lost 7 bases, J lost 6 bases, and 10 bases lay in between. The CDR3 is made up of 12 amino acids. The CDR3 region has the DNA TGTGCCAGCAAGCGAGAGGGTCAGCCCCAGCATTTT. It is translated as CASKREGQPQHF.

The gene calls are TRBV18 and TRBJ1-3, with a tentative D call TRBD1 (5 bases). V lost 3 bases, J lost 3 bases, and 15 bases lay in between. This CDR3 contains 16 residues. From germline, CDR1 is KGHSH and CDR2 LQKENI. CDR3: CASSPTPGLIGNTIYF. CDR3 nucleotides: TGTGCCAGCTCACCCACCCCAGGGCTCATTGGAAACACCATATATTTT. Based on the CDR3 plus reference TRBV18 and TRBJ1-3, the full variable domain is NAGVMQNPRHLVRRRGQEARLRCSPMKGHSHVYWYRQLPEEGLKFMVYLQKENIIDESGMPKERFSAEFPKEGPSILRIQQVVRGDSAAYFCASSPTPGLIGNTIYFGEGSWLTVV.

The chain recombines TRBV28 with TRBJ2-3; D remains unclear. Germline V gene data show CDR1 as MDHEN and CDR2 as SYDVKM. There are 15 residues in the CDR3. Trimming left V 7 bases short and J 0 bases short, with 14 bases between. As DNA, the CDR3 is TGTGCCAGCATTGGTACTACCGCTAGCACAGATACGCAGTATTTT. This encodes CASIGTTASTDTQYF. The full variable domain, completed using reference TRBV28 and TRBJ2-3, is DVKVTQSSRYLVKRTGEKVFLECVQDMDHENMFWYRQDPGLGLRLIYFSYDVKMKEKGDIPEGYSVSREKKERFSLILESASTNQTSMYLCASIGTTASTDTQYFGPGTRLTVL.

This chain links TRBV5-4 with TRBJ1-1; D call uncertain. Per germline, CDR1 SGHNT and CDR2 YYREEE (reference sequence). The CDR3 length is 13 residues. Trimming pared 0 bases from V and 1 base from J, leaving 4 bases between. CDR3 residues: CASSLAGNTEAFF. The CDR3 nucleotides are TGTGCCAGCAGCTTGGCAGGGAACACTGAAGCTTTCTTT.

The chain has TRBV6-1 and TRBJ1-1; TRBD1 matches at 7 bases. In germline, CDR1 is MNHNS, CDR2 SASEGT. This CDR3 is 13 amino acids long. The V segment lost 3 bases and the J segment 7 bases; nucleotides outside the gene matches: 5. The CDR3 protein is CASSDSGQYEAFF. The CDR3 nucleotides are TGTGCCAGCAGTGATTCGGGACAGTATGAAGCTTTCTTT.

The J gene is TRBJ2-1, the V gene TRBV29-1; tentatively, D is TRBD2 (6 bases). The V end lost 4 bases, the J end lost 7 bases, and 14 bases lay between the germline ends. Germline V lookup: CDR1 SQVTM, CDR2 ANQGSEA. This CDR3 is built from 13 residues. The CDR3 region has the DNA TGCAGCGTTGTTCAAGGGGCGGGGAATGAGCAGTTCTTC. Translating gives CSVVQGAGNEQFF.

The chain carries TRBV27 and TRBJ1-5; unclear D gene. Germline loops: CDR1 MNHEY, CDR2 SMNVEV (reference sequence). With 1 base removed from V and 7 bases from J, the gap between germline ends came to 11 bases. The CDR3 runs 14 residues. CDR3 nucleotides: TGTGCCAGCAGTTTATTTCGGGGAGGGCAGCCCCAGCATTTT. Translating it yields CASSLFRGGQPQHF.

J is TRBJ1-5 and V is TRBV28; maybe TRBD1 (6 bases). Trimming shortened V by 1 base and J by 5 bases, and 12 bases separated the two germline ends. Germline V CDR1 and CDR2: MDHEN, SYDVKM. The CDR3 runs to 15 residues. The DNA for the CDR3 is TGTGCCAGCAGTTTATCGGGGGGCAGTGATCAGCCCCAGCATTTT. Residues: CASSLSGGSDQPQHF.

A single count supports this clone. V is TRBV7-9 and J is TRBJ2-1; D not certain. V shed 4 bases and J shed 6 bases, with 7 bases lying between them. CDR1 is SEHNR, CDR2 FQNEAQ, per germline (reference sequence). This CDR3 region has 12 residues. The DNA for the CDR3 is TGTGCCAGCAGCTCATCTAGCAATGAGCAGTTCTTC. Protein product: CASSSSSNEQFF. Filled out from reference TRBV7-9 and TRBJ2-1, the complete variable domain reads DTGVSQNPRHKITKRGQNVTFRCDPISEHNRLYWYRQTLGQGPEFLTYFQNEAQLEKSRLLSDRFSAERPKGSFSTLEIQRTEQGDSAMYLCASSSSSNEQFFGPGTRLTVL.

A single count supports this clone. The rearrangement joins TRBV27 to TRBJ2-7; possible D gene TRBD1, 6 bases. V lost 4 bases, J lost 3 bases, and 10 bases lay in between. Germline loops: CDR1 MNHEY, CDR2 SMNVEV (reference sequence). The CDR3 sequence is 13 residues long. The CDR3 DNA sequence: TGTGCCAGCAGTTCCATGACAGGCTACGAGCAGTACTTC. Amino acid sequence: CASSSMTGYEQYF.

V and J are TRBV6-4 and TRBJ2-1, with 16 bases fitting TRBD2. CDR1 is MRHNA and CDR2 is SNTAGT in the germline V gene. The CDR3 length is 17 residues. The V gene end was trimmed by 4 bases and the J gene end by 9 bases; junction bases not matched to a gene: 9. The DNA of the CDR3 is TGTGCCAGCAGTGTCCCGGGGACTAGCGGGAGGGCCGGTGAGCAGTTCTTC. Its translation is CASSVPGTSGRAGEQFF.

The V call is TRBV5-1, the J call TRBJ1-3, with D unresolved. CDR1 is SGHRS, CDR2 YFSETQ, per germline. CDR3 size: 15 residues. Trimming removed 5 bases from V and 2 bases from J, with 14 bases in between. CDR3: CASRESPLAGNTIYF. The CDR3 bases are TGCGCCAGCAGGGAAAGTCCGCTAGCTGGAAACACCATATATTTT.

This chain connects TRBV29-1 to TRBJ2-5, with TRBD1 matching over 12 bases. In germline, CDR1 is SQVTM, CDR2 ANQGSEA. With 6 bases clipped from V and 4 bases from J, the junction kept 9 bases outside the gene matches. The length of the CDR3 is 15 residues. In nucleotides, the CDR3 is TGCAGCGTGGACGGGACAGGGGGCGCGGGAGAGACCCAGTACTTC. Translating it yields CSVDGTGGAGETQYF. Together with reference TRBV29-1 and TRBJ2-5, the CDR3 gives the full variable domain: SAVISQKPSRDICQRGTSLTIQCQVDSQVTMMFWYRQQPGQSLTLIATANQGSEATYESGFVIDKFPISRPNLTFSTLTVSNMSPEDSSIYLCSVDGTGGAGETQYFGPGTRLLVL.

The chain has TRBV7-9 and TRBJ1-6, with D possibly TRBD1 on 6 matching bases. V was pared by 5 bases and J by 9 bases, with 14 bases between. The germline V gene encodes CDR1 SEHNR and CDR2 FQNEAQ (reference sequence). The CDR3 length is 14 residues. CDR3 sequence: CASSLQGMVSPLHF. CDR3 bases: TGTGCCAGCAGCCTCCAGGGGATGGTTTCACCCCTCCACTTT.

V and J are TRBV4-2 and TRBJ2-7; D ambiguous. Germline V lookup: CDR1 LGHNA, CDR2 YNFKEQ. Trimming removed 5 bases at V and 6 bases at J, with 11 bases between. The CDR3 has 12 residues. CDR3 coding DNA: TGTGCCAGCAGCGAGGTCTCGTCCGAGCAGTACTTC. As protein: CASSEVSSEQYF.

The chain recombines TRBV7-8 with TRBJ2-1; D possibly corresponds to TRBD2 (6 bases). The CDR3 runs 14 residues. Germline-derived CDR1 and CDR2 are SGHVS and FQNEAQ. V lost 3 bases and J lost 3, with 9 bases in between. For the CDR3, the DNA is TGTGCCAGCAGCTTGACTAGTGTCTACAATGAGCAGTTCTTC. It yields the protein CASSLTSVYNEQFF. Together with reference TRBV7-8 and TRBJ2-1, the CDR3 gives the full variable domain: GAGVSQSPRYKVAKRGQDVALRCDPISGHVSLFWYQQALGQGPEFLTYFQNEAQLDKSGLPSDRFFAERPEGSVSTLKIQRTQQEDSAVYLCASSLTSVYNEQFFGPGTRLTVL.

This chain links TRBV30 with TRBJ2-1; TRBD2 matches 7 bases. Germline V gene data show CDR1 as GTSNPN and CDR2 as SVGIG (reference sequence). CDR3 length equals 15 residues. J was trimmed by 3 bases and V by 3 bases; bases with no gene match: 8. CDR3 nucleotides: TGTGCCTGGAGGTGGGAGGGTTTGCTCTACAATGAGCAGTTCTTC. As protein: CAWRWEGLLYNEQFF. The variable domain in full, completed from reference TRBV30 and TRBJ2-1, reads SQTIHQWPATLVQPVGSPLSLECTVEGTSNPNLYWYRQAAGRGLQLLFYSVGIGQISSEVPQNLSASRPQDRQFILSSKKLLLSDSGFYLCAWRWEGLLYNEQFFGPGTRLTVL.

Here the CDR3 reads CASSLDDSNYGYTF. In DNA, the CDR3 is TGTGCCAGCAGTTTAGATGACAGTAACTATGGCTACACCTTC. The rearrangement uses TRBV27 and TRBJ1-2; a weak D match, TRBD1 (5 bases). V was cut by 2 bases and J by 1 base, with 8 bases left in between. CDR3 length: 14 amino acids. The germline V gene encodes CDR1 MNHEY and CDR2 SMNVEV (reference sequence).